This T cell receptor beta chain was found in a study of blood T cell repertoires in COVID-19. Germline CDR1 is SGHTA and CDR2 is FQGNSA. The V gene end was trimmed by 3 bases and the J gene end by 4 bases; junction bases not matched to a gene: 3. CDR3 size: 16 residues. Sequenced by immunoSEQ multiplex PCR; TCRdb stores in-frame clones only, minus some. The table has some 360,000 clones, approximately 87% seen once; the top ten hold about 2.3%. Specimen: peripheral blood. The TCR was taken from a woman aged 55-75 years with COVID-19, enrolled during active disease. This sequence joins TRBV7-2 and TRBJ2-3; 14 nucleotides agree with TRBD2. Here the CDR3 reads CASSFGLAGGADTQYF. The CDR3 DNA sequence: TGTGCCAGCAGCTTCGGACTAGCGGGGGGTGCAGATACGCAGTATTTT.